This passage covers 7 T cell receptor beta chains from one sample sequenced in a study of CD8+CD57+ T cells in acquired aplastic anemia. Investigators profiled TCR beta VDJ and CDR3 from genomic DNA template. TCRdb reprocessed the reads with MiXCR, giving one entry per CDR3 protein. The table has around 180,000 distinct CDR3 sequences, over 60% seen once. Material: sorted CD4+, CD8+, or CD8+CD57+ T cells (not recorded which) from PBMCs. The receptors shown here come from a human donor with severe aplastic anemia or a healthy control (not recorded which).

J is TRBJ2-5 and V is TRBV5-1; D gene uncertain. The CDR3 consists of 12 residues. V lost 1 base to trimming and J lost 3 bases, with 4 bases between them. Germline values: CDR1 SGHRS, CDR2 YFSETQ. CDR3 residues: CASSLYEETQYF. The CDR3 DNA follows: TGCGCCAGCAGCTTGTACGAAGAGACCCAGTACTTC.

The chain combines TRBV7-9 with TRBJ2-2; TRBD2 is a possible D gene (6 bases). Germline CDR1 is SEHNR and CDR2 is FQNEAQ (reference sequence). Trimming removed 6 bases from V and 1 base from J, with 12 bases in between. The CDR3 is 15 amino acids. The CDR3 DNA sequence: TGTGCCAGCAGTGGCGGGGCCCAGAACACCGGGGAGCTGTTTTTT. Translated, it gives CASSGGAQNTGELFF.

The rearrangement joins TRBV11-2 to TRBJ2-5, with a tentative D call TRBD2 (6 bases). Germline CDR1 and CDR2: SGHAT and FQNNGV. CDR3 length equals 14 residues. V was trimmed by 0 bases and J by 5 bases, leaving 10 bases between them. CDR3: CASSLEASVETQYF. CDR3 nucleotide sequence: TGTGCCAGCAGCTTAGAGGCTAGCGTTGAGACCCAGTACTTC.

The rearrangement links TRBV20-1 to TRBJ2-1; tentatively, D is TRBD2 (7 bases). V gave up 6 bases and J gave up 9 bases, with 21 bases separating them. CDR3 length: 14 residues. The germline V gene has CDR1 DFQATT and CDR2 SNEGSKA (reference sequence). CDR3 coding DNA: TGCAGTGCCTGGACTCCCGGGGGGCCAGGTGAGCAGTTCTTC. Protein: CSAWTPGGPGEQFF.

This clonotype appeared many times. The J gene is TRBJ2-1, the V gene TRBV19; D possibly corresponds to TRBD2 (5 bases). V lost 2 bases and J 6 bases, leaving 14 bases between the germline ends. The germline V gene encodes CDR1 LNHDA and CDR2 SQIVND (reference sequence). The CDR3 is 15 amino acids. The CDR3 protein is CASSINSGYSNEQFF. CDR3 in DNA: TGTGCCAGTAGTATAAACAGCGGTTATTCCAATGAGCAGTTCTTC.

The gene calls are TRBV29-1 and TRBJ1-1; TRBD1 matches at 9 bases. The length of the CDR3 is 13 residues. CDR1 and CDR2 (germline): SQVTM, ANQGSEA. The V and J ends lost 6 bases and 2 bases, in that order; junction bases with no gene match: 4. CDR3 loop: CSVAGQGNTEAFF. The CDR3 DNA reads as TGCAGCGTGGCGGGACAGGGAAACACTGAAGCTTTCTTT.

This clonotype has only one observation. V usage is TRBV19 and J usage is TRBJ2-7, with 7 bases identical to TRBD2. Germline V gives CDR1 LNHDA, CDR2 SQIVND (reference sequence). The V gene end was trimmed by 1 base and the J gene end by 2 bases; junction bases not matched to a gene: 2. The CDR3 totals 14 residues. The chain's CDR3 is CASSIVGGTYEQYF. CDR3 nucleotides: TGTGCCAGTAGTATAGTGGGGGGGACCTACGAGCAGTACTTC. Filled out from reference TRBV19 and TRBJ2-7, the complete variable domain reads DGGITQSPKYLFRKEGQNVTLSCEQNLNHDAMYWYRQDPGQGLRLIYYSQIVNDFQKGDIAEGYSVSREKKESFPLTVTSAQKNPTAFYLCASSIVGGTYEQYFGPGTRLTVT.